Following are 14 T cell receptor beta chains from one sample sequenced in a study of blood T cell repertoires in COVID-19. Sequencing was performed with immunoSEQ multiplex PCR; in TCRdb, only in-frame clones are kept and a portion is missing. The sample lists 200,000 or so clones, 70% to 85% occurring once. Sequencing was performed on PBMCs or T cells enriched from blood (not recorded which). The receptor set was obtained from a man in his sixties who had recovered from COVID-19.

V usage is TRBV5-5 and J usage is TRBJ1-1, with D hard to call. Trimming pared 3 bases from V and 5 bases from J, leaving 11 bases between. The CDR3 covers 13 residues. The germline V gene has CDR1 SGHKS and CDR2 YYEKEE (reference sequence). The CDR3 protein is CASSWTGRTEAFF. The CDR3 nucleotides read TGTGCCAGCAGCTGGACCGGGAGAACTGAAGCTTTCTTT.

The chain joins TRBV18 to TRBJ1-4, with 8 positions matching TRBD1. Germline CDR1 and CDR2: KGHSH and LQKENI. CDR3 length equals 16 residues. J lost 0 bases, V lost 5 bases, and 5 bases had no gene match. The CDR3 here is CASSSDREATNEKLFF. For the CDR3, the DNA is TGTGCCAGCTCATCGGACAGGGAGGCAACTAATGAAAAACTGTTTTTT.

The rearrangement links TRBV18 to TRBJ1-2; 9 nucleotides agree with TRBD1. The CDR3 runs 14 residues. In germline, CDR1 is KGHSH, CDR2 LQKENI. Trimming cost V 0 bases and J 4 bases; bases outside gene matches: 0. The CDR3 is CASSPPGQGYGYTF. In nucleotides, the CDR3 is TGTGCCAGCTCACCACCGGGACAGGGCTATGGCTACACCTTC. Together with reference TRBV18 and TRBJ1-2, the CDR3 gives the full variable domain: NAGVMQNPRHLVRRRGQEARLRCSPMKGHSHVYWYRQLPEEGLKFMVYLQKENIIDESGMPKERFSAEFPKEGPSILRIQQVVRGDSAAYFCASSPPGQGYGYTFGSGTRLTVV.

The chain has TRBV20-1 and TRBJ2-3, with 8 bases fitting TRBD2. CDR3 length: 15 amino acids. CDR1 and CDR2 from the germline V gene are DFQATT and SNEGSKA (reference sequence). The J segment lost 2 bases and the V segment lost 3 bases, leaving 7 bases of the junction unmatched. The CDR3 DNA is TGCAGTGCTAGTTCCCGGGGGGGATTCACAGATACGCAGTATTTT. Translated, it gives CSASSRGGFTDTQYF.

The chain couples TRBV7-8 to TRBJ2-7; possible D gene TRBD2, 5 bases. The CDR3 totals 14 residues. Trimming shortened V by 7 bases and J by 0 bases, and 13 bases separated the two germline ends. CDR1 and CDR2 (germline): SGHVS, FQNEAQ. The CDR3 bases are TGTGCCAGCACATTTGAGGACTCCTCCTACGAGCAGTACTTC. Translation gives CASTFEDSSYEQYF.

The chain couples TRBV6-2 or TRBV6-3 to TRBJ2-7; 12 bases map to TRBD1. This CDR3 has 16 residues. Germline CDR1 and CDR2: MNHEY and SVGEGT. V trimming: 2 bases; J trimming: 3 bases; junction bases outside the gene matches: 5. The chain's CDR3 is CASSYAGTGGIYEQYF. The DNA of the CDR3 is TGTGCCAGCAGTTACGCTGGGACAGGGGGCATCTACGAGCAGTACTTC.

The J gene is TRBJ1-3, the V gene TRBV15, with D possibly matching TRBD1 (5 bases). Trimming left V 2 bases short and J 8 bases short, with 13 bases between. In germline, CDR1 is LNHNV, CDR2 YYDKDF (reference sequence). The CDR3 length is 14 residues. In DNA form, the CDR3 reads TGTGCCACCAGCAGACGACAGACGGGAGACACCATATATTTT. This gives the protein CATSRRQTGDTIYF.

The chain has TRBV5-1 and TRBJ2-3; TRBD2 matches at 14 bases. The CDR3 sequence is 18 residues long. V dropped 3 bases and J dropped 1; count of bases not matched to a gene: 7. Germline values: CDR1 SGHRS, CDR2 YFSETQ. CDR3 amino acids: CASSSGLAGGPRTDTQYF. In DNA, the CDR3 is TGCGCCAGCAGCTCTGGACTAGCGGGGGGTCCTCGCACAGATACGCAGTATTTT.

The chain employs TRBV6-5 and TRBJ1-3; D is uncertain. CDR3 size: 15 residues. Germline V gives CDR1 MNHEY, CDR2 SVGAGI. With 2 bases removed from V and 4 bases from J, the gap between germline ends came to 12 bases. The CDR3 coding sequence is TGTGCCAGCAGTTACCAAAACACCCCAGGAAACACCATATATTTT. Its protein is CASSYQNTPGNTIYF.

This chain connects TRBV11-3 to TRBJ2-2, with TRBD1 identical over 7 bases. CDR1 is SGHNT, CDR2 YENEEA, per germline. The CDR3 has 14 amino acids. The J segment lost 6 bases and the V segment lost 5 bases, leaving 6 bases of the junction unmatched. The CDR3 nucleotides read TGTGCCAGCAGCAGGGACAGCTCCGCCGGGGAGCTGTTTTTT. Translation gives CASSRDSSAGELFF.

This clone was counted between two and nine times. The V gene is TRBV11-2, the J gene TRBJ2-3; unclear D gene. Germline V lookup: CDR1 SGHAT, CDR2 FQNNGV. V lost 2 bases and J 0 bases, leaving 9 bases between the germline ends. This CDR3 contains 15 residues. CDR3 DNA: TGTGCCAGCAGCTTATTACAGAGTAGCACAGATACGCAGTATTTT. This sequence encodes CASSLLQSSTDTQYF. Using reference TRBV11-2 and TRBJ2-3 for the parts outside the CDR3, the full variable domain is EAGVAQSPRYKIIEKRQSVAFWCNPISGHATLYWYQQILGQGPKLLIQFQNNGVVDDSQLPKDRFSAERLKGVDSTLKIQPAKLEDSAVYLCASSLLQSSTDTQYFGPGTRLTVL.

V and J are TRBV20-1 and TRBJ1-2; no definite D call. V was clipped by 6 bases and J by 2 bases, with 7 bases between them. Per the germline V gene, CDR1 is DFQATT and CDR2 is SNEGSKA (reference sequence). The CDR3 is 11 amino acids. This chain's CDR3 is CSATENYGYTF. As DNA, the CDR3 is TGCAGTGCAACAGAGAACTATGGCTACACCTTC.

The V and J genes are TRBV7-2 and TRBJ2-7; 8 nucleotides align to TRBD2. This CDR3 spans 16 amino acids. Per germline, CDR1 SGHTA and CDR2 FQGNSA. V shed 1 base and J 3 bases; nucleotides not matched to a gene: 8. CDR3 DNA sequence: TGTGCCAGCAGCTTAGACTCCGGACTAGCTCTCTACGAGCAGTACTTC. Translated, it gives CASSLDSGLALYEQYF.

CDR3 in amino acids: CASSLGVDRNGETQYF. The CDR3 bases are TGCGCCAGCAGTCTCGGGGTGGACCGAAACGGAGAGACCCAGTACTTC. The chain carries TRBV4-1 and TRBJ2-5; tentatively, D is TRBD2 (5 bases). This CDR3 spans 16 amino acids. Between the trimmed V and J ends, which lost 6 bases and 4 bases, there was a span of 21 bases. The V gene's germline CDR1 is MGHRA and CDR2 YSYEKL.